Each of the 3 T cell receptor beta chains below was sequenced from the same sample in a study of regulatory T cells in long-lasting Graves disease (dated by TCRdb to the early 2020s). The receptor library was made with multiplex PCR. Sequencing instrument: Illumina HiSeq 4000. iRepertoire HTBI primers and Arm-PCR amplification of CDR3 regions were used to construct TCR beta libraries. The raw public data were reprocessed by TCRdb itself: fastp quality trimming at Q25, MiXCR clonotype calling, in-frame beta chains only. Rows with a matching CDR3 protein are joined into one entry that keeps the most common DNA and genes. The sample contains 400,000 to 500,000 distinct CDR3 sequences, 20% to 25% of them found a single time. The top ten hold more than 13% of the sample. The meaning of the sample's time point label: persistent/refractory GD, antithyroid drugs over 5 years with positive TRAb. RNA was extracted from PBMCs in TRIzol for both TCR sequencing and RNA sequencing.

This specimen consisted of peripheral blood mononuclear cells (PBMCs), obtained when the disease was refractory, from a patient treated with antithyroid drugs. Receptors originate from a female donor with Graves disease.

This clonotype was detected a few times. The J gene is TRBJ2-7, the V gene TRBV18; D gene ambiguous. Deletions cut 0 bases from V and 1 base from J, with 7 bases between. CDR1 and CDR2 from the germline V gene are KGHSH and LQKENI. CDR3 length equals 14 residues. The CDR3 sequence is CASSPPSESYEQYF. CDR3 in DNA: TGTGCCAGCTCACCACCGAGTGAATCCTACGAGCAGTACTTC. Complete variable domain (other parts from reference TRBV18 and TRBJ2-7): NAGVMQNPRHLVRRRGQEARLRCSPMKGHSHVYWYRQLPEEGLKFMVYLQKENIIDESGMPKERFSAEFPKEGPSILRIQQVVRGDSAAYFCASSPPSESYEQYFGPGTRLTVT.

This clonotype was observed many times. The chain has TRBV28 and TRBJ1-1; TRBD1 matches 10 bases. Per germline, CDR1 MDHEN and CDR2 SYDVKM. The junction had 14 bases not matched to a gene; V was cut back by 7 bases and J by 3 bases. The CDR3 extends over 17 amino acids. The CDR3 protein is CASILLWDRGSDTEAFF. The CDR3 region has the DNA TGTGCCAGCATTCTGCTCTGGGACAGGGGTTCGGACACTGAAGCTTTCTTT.

This clonotype was picked up a small number of times. This chain links TRBV7-2 with TRBJ2-7; 8 bases line up with TRBD1. Unmatched junction bases numbered 5, after V lost 1 base and J lost 0 bases. Germline V gives CDR1 SGHTA, CDR2 FQGNSA. CDR3 length equals 16 residues. CDR3 residues: CASSLVRTGSSYEQYF. In DNA form, the CDR3 reads TGTGCCAGCAGCTTAGTGAGGACAGGGAGCTCCTACGAGCAGTACTTC.